One TCR beta chain is described in this entry. These data belong to a study of tumor-infiltrating lymphocytes in localized non-small cell lung cancer. For the study at large: Several tumor histologies, both smoking statuses, and some post-neoadjuvant chemotherapy samples were included.

Germline values: CDR1 SGHNT, CDR2 YENEEA. CDR3 length: 13 amino acids. With 5 bases removed from V and 1 base from J, the gap between germline ends came to 8 bases. TCRdb's table, derived via immunoSEQ multiplex PCR, lists solely in-frame clones and lacks some. The data contain 2,500 to 3,500 clones, just over 65% of them singletons. The sequencing input was uninvolved lung tissue not adjacent to the tumor. V is TRBV11-3 and J is TRBJ1-1, with D possibly TRBD1 on 6 matching bases. This receptor was obtained from a human donor with non-small cell lung cancer. CDR3 in DNA: TGTGCCAGCAGCCGGACAGAGAACACTGAAGCTTTCTTT. Protein: CASSRTENTEAFF. Complete variable domain (other parts from reference TRBV11-3 and TRBJ1-1): EAGVVQSPRYKIIEKKQPVAFWCNPISGHNTLYWYLQNLGQGPELLIRYENEEAVDDSQLPKDRFSAERLKGVDSTLKIQPAELGDSAVYLCASSRTENTEAFFGQGTRLTVV.